This is a list of T cell receptor beta chains from one sample in a study of T-cell reconstitution after alpha-beta-depleted transplantation in children. Using its own MiXCR run on the PCR reads, TCRdb lists one record per CDR3 protein. The sample yields roughly 17,000 distinct CDR3 sequences, 12% seen once. Sequencing was performed on PBMCs, mostly from graft donor cells, taken 180 days after TCRalphabeta/CD19-depleted stem cell transplant. These receptors came from a boy less than two years old who had a stem cell transplant for Wiskott-Aldrich syndrome, so the T cells may come from the graft donor. CDR3s include the opening cysteine and the closing phenylalanine or tryptophan. D genes are given only for firm matches. The size field is filled for only some rows; it gives once, few, many or a size class.

-,few,TRBV5-6,TRBJ2-3,TGTGCCAGCAGCTTGGTGGCAGGTATTAGCACAGATACGCAGTATTTT,CASSLVAGISTDTQYF
TRBD1,many,TRBV7-9,TRBJ1-2,TGTGCCAGCAGTTTGGACAGGGGCTTCGTCTATGGCTACACCTTC,CASSLDRGFVYGYTF
TRBD1,many,TRBV6-1,TRBJ2-7,TGTGCCAGCAGTCGGACAGGCGCCATCTACGAGCAGTACTTC,CASSRTGAIYEQYF
-,few,TRBV27,TRBJ1-5,TGTGCCAGCAGGGTCACAGGGCCAAATCAGCCCCAGCATTTT,CASRVTGPNQPQHF
-,many,TRBV28,TRBJ2-7,TGTGCCAGCAATCGGGCCCAGCGGCGTAACGAGCAGTACTTC,CASNRAQRRNEQYF
TRBD2,-,TRBV20-1,TRBJ2-1,TGCAGTGCTAGAGAGGCGGGAGTTACCTACAATGAGCAGTTCTTC,CSAREAGVTYNEQFF
-,many,TRBV7-9,TRBJ2-5,TGTGCCAGCAGCTTAGGACCCCTGAGGAGGGAGACCCAGTACTTC,CASSLGPLRRETQYF
-,many,TRBV12-3/TRBV12-4,TRBJ1-4,TGTGCCAGCAGCCCGGGGGGCACAACTAATGAAAAACTGTTTTTT,CASSPGGTTNEKLFF
-,many,TRBV19,TRBJ1-2,TGTGCCAGTAGTTACGCCCTTCGGGGTTATGGCTACACCTTC,CASSYALRGYGYTF
TRBD2,many,TRBV13,TRBJ2-5,TGTGCCAGCAGCTTATATTTCCAGGCTAGCGGGAGGGCCATGCGAGAGACCCAGTACTTC,CASSLYFQASGRAMRETQYF
TRBD2,-,TRBV15,TRBJ2-4,TGTGCCACCAGCAGCGCAGCTAGCGGGAGAGGTGTAGACATTCAGTACTTC,CATSSAASGRGVDIQYF
TRBD2,-,TRBV20-1,TRBJ2-7,TGCAGTGCTAGAGCCGAGCGGGTTGGGACTAGCGGGACCTACGAGCAGTACTTC,CSARAERVGTSGTYEQYF
-,few,TRBV6-4,TRBJ1-1,TGTGCCAGCAGCGTGGGCCTGGGCACTGAAGCTTTCTTT,CASSVGLGTEAFF
-,-,TRBV20-1,TRBJ2-5,TGCAGTGCTAGAGATCAATCAGGGCGGGAGACCCAGTACTTC,CSARDQSGRETQYF
-,-,TRBV5-1,TRBJ2-1,TGCGCCAGCAGCTTGGCCCCGGGCCCGGGTGAGCAGTTCTTC,CASSLAPGPGEQFF
TRBD1,medium-sized,TRBV7-8,TRBJ2-7,TGTGCCAGCAGCTTAGGGACAGGGTACGAGCAGTACTTC,CASSLGTGYEQYF
TRBD2,many,TRBV20-1,TRBJ2-1,TGCAGTGCTAGAGCCCTTTTGGGAGGGTACAATGAGCAGTTCTTC,CSARALLGGYNEQFF
TRBD2,-,TRBV2,TRBJ2-1,TGTGCCAGCAGTCAGCAAGCGGGAGGGCCCGTTGAGCAGTTCTTC,CASSQQAGGPVEQFF
TRBD2,many,TRBV12-3/TRBV12-4,TRBJ2-5,TGTGCCAGCAGTTCTAGCGGAGAATCGTACCAAGAGACCCAGTACTTC,CASSSSGESYQETQYF
-,-,TRBV20-1,TRBJ2-5,TGCAGTGCCAGCAGTCTCATGGGGGGGGCTGAGACCCAGTACTTC,CSASSLMGGAETQYF
-,few,TRBV5-4,TRBJ2-1,TGTGCCAGCAGCTTAGTAGGGCTAGCGCCTTACAATGAGCAGTTCTTC,CASSLVGLAPYNEQFF
TRBD1,many,TRBV9,TRBJ2-7,TGTGCCAGCAGCGTAGGGCCGGGACAGGGGGTTTCGTACGAGCAGTACTTC,CASSVGPGQGVSYEQYF
-,few,TRBV7-2,TRBJ1-6,TGTGCCAGCAGCTCCTGGTGGGGGGATTCACCCCTCCACTTT,CASSSWWGDSPLHF
TRBD2,many,TRBV5-1,TRBJ2-7,TGCGCCAGCAGCTCGACTAGCGGAAGTTCCTACGAGCAGTACTTC,CASSSTSGSSYEQYF
-,many,TRBV20-1,TRBJ2-3,TGCAGTGCTAGAGATCTTGGGGCCGCGGACGAGGAATATTTT,CSARDLGAADEEYF